This TCR beta chain was identified during a study of neurological immune-mediated disorders. A total of 2 million PBMCs stored at -80 degrees C provided the unsorted libraries. 5'RACE with 10-nucleotide random UMIs generated the cDNA. MiXCR, run by TCRdb on the 5' RACE reads, gives a single entry per CDR3 protein. This sample has approximately 30,000 distinct CDR3 sequences, with 15% found just once. In this sample, this clonotype turned up many times. Germline CDR1 reads DFQATT; CDR2 reads SNEGSKA (reference sequence). This CDR3 has 15 amino acids. Trimming cost V 2 bases and J 9 bases; bases outside gene matches: 10.

The clonotype was recovered from a man between 65 and 79 years old in good health. The sample consisted of PBMCs. The rearrangement links TRBV20-1 to TRBJ2-1, with TRBD2 identical over 10 bases. The CDR3 loop is CSARPGSGGAGEQFF. The CDR3 DNA reads TGCAGTGCTAGACCCGGGAGCGGGGGGGCCGGTGAGCAGTTCTTC.